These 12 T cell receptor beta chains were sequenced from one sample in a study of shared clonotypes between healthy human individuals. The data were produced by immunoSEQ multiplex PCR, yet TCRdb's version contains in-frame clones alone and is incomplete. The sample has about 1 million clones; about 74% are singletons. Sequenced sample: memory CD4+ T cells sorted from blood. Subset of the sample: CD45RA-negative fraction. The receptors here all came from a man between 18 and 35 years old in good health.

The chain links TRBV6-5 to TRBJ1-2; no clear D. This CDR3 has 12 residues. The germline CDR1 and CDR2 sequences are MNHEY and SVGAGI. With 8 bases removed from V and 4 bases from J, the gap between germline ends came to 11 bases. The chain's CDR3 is CASRSRSYGYTF. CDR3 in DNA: TGTGCCAGCCGATCTCGGAGCTATGGCTACACCTTC.

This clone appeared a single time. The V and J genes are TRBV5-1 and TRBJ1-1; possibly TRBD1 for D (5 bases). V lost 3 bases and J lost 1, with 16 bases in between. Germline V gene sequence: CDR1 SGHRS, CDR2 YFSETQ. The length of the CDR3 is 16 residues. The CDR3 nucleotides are TGCGCCAGCAGCTCGGGGAAAGGGGCGACGAACACTGAAGCTTTCTTT. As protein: CASSSGKGATNTEAFF.

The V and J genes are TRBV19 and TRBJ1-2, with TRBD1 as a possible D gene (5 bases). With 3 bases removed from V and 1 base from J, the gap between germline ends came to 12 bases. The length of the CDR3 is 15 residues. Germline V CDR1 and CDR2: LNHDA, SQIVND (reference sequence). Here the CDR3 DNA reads TGTGCCAGTAGTATCACAGGATCGGTTAACTATGGCTACACCTTC. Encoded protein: CASSITGSVNYGYTF.

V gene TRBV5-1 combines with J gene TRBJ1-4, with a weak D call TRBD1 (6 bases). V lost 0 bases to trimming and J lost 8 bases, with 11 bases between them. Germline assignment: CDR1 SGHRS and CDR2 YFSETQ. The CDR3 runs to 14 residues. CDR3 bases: TGCGCCAGCAGCTTGGGGACAGCGAGAGAAAAACTGTTTTTT. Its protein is CASSLGTAREKLFF.

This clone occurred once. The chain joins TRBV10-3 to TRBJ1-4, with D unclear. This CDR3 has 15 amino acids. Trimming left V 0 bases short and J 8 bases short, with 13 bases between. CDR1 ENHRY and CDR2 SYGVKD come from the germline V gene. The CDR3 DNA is TGTGCCATCAGTGAGTCGATAAGACGGGAGGAAAAACTGTTTTTT. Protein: CAISESIRREEKLFF.

This chain's CDR3 is CSVGSGNGEQYF. The CDR3 DNA reads as TGCAGCGTCGGTAGCGGGAACGGCGAGCAGTACTTC. The chain combines TRBV29-1 with TRBJ2-7, with TRBD2 identical over 8 bases. This CDR3 comprises 12 residues. Unmatched junction bases numbered 7, after V lost 6 bases and J lost 6 bases. CDR1 and CDR2 from the germline V gene are SQVTM and ANQGSEA.

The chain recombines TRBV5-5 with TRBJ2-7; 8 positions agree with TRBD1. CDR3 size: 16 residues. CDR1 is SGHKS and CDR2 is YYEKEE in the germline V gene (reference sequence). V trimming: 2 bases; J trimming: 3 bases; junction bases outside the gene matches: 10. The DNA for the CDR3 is TGTGCCAGCAGCTTCAGGTTAGGTGGGACAGGCTACGAGCAGTACTTC. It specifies CASSFRLGGTGYEQYF. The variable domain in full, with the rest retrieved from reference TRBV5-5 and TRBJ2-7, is DAGVTQSPTHLIKTRGQQVTLRCSPISGHKSVSWYQQVLGQGPQFIFQYYEKEERGRGNFPDRFSARQFPNYSSELNVNALLLGDSALYLCASSFRLGGTGYEQYFGPGTRLTVT.

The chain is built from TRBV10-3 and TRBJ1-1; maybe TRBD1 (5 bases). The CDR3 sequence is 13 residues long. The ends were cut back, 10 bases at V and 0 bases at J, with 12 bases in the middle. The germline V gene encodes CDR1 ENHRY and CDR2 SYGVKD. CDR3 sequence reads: CASRDGLNTEAFF. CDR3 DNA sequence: TGTGCCAGCCGGGACGGTTTGAACACTGAAGCTTTCTTT.

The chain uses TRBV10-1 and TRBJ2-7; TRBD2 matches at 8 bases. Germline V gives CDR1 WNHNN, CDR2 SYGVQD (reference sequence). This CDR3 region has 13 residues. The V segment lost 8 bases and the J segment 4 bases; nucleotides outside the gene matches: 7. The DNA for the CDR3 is TGCGCCAGCTCGCCAGCGGGAGAGTACGAGCAGTACTTC. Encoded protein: CASSPAGEYEQYF.

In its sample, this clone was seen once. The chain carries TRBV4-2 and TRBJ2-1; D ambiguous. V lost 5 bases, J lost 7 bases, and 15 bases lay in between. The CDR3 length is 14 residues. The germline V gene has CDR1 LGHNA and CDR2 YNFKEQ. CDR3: CASSELGNGNEQFF. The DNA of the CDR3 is TGTGCCAGCAGCGAGTTAGGTAACGGGAATGAGCAGTTCTTC.

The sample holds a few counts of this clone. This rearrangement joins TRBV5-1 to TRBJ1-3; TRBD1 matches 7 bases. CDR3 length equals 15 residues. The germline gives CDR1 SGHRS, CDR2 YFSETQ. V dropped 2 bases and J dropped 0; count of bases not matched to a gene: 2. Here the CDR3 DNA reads TGCGCCAGCAGCTTAGACAGGGTCTCTGGAAACACCATATATTTT. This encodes CASSLDRVSGNTIYF.

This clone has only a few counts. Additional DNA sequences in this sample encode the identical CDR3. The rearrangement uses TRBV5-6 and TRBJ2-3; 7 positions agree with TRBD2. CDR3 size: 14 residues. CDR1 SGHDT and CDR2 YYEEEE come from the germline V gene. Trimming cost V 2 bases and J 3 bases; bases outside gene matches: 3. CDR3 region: CASSLSGGTDTQYF. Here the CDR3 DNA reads TGTGCCAGCAGCTTATCCGGGGGGACAGATACGCAGTATTTT.